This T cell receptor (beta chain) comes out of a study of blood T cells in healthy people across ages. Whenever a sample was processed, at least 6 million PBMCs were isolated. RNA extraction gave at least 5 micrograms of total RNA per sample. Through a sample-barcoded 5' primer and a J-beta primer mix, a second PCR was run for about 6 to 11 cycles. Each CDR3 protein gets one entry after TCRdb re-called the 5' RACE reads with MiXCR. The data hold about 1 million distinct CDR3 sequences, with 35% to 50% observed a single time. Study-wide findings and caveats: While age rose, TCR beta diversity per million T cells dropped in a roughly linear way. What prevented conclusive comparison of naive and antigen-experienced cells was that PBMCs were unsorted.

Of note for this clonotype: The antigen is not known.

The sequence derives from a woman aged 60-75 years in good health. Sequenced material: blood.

The CDR3 DNA sequence: TGTGCCAGCAGCCCCCCGACTAGCGGAGGGAGCTACGAGCAGTACTTC. This gives the protein CASSPPTSGGSYEQYF. The chain employs TRBV7-9 and TRBJ2-7, with 9 bases that match TRBD2. V lost 5 bases, J lost 3 bases, and 11 bases stayed unmatched. The CDR3 length is 16 residues. Germline CDR1 and CDR2: SEHNR and FQNEAQ (reference sequence).